The present entry profiles one T cell receptor beta chain with its context. Its antigen is still unknown. It has no much larger one-base neighbor in the sample; base qualities were not kept. TCRbeta CDR3 regions were amplified from genomic DNA by means of the immunoSEQ Assay, a bias-controlled multiplex PCR. For the original study's pipeline: The number of nucleated cells in each sample was estimated from the amplification of reference gene primers within the assay. Sequence reads were collapsed and filtered to measure the absolute abundance of every unique TCRbeta CDR3 rearrangement. For each sample, productive Simpson clonality was calculated as the square root of Simpson's diversity index across productive rearrangements. This immuneACCESS table, as held by TCRdb, lists in-frame sequences with V and J called but not all clones. Of the missing ones, under half trace to an unresolved V gene in checked studies; the others have no known cause. From that table come the V and J calls and clone size; the DNA was used to work out D and trimming. The sample records about 90,000 clones, 80% of which are singletons. The top ten clonotypes cover 10% to 13% of the sample.

The collaborating institutions used their own protocols to collect whole blood in K2EDTA tubes. Collaborator samples were shipped for TCRbeta analysis as frozen whole blood, isolated PBMCs, or DNA extracted from either sample type. V ends up 4 bases short and J 5 bases short, with an unmatched junction base count of 7. CDR1 and CDR2 are drawn from the germline V gene: MDHEN, SYDVKM. There are 15 amino acids in the CDR3, from cysteine to phenylalanine inclusive. The kept DNA is CDR3 alone, 45 bases in frame from the first base. The data derive from a study of blood T cell repertoires in COVID-19 (dated by TCRdb to 2019 to 2021). Regarding the research as a whole: The collaborator samples originated in the United States, Italy and Spain and spanned the acute and convalescent phases of COVID-19. The material from the prospective study consisted of cDNA or gDNA derived from T cells, B-cell-depleted T cells, or PBMCs. Subjects who had been exposed to COVID-19, were actively infected with it, or had recovered from it provided the deeply sampled blood TCRbeta repertoires that made up the dataset. The repertoires were released in a freely available public database meant as a resource for research on the immune response to SARS-CoV-2. The samples were drawn from two sources: the first 160 participants of the ongoing ImmuneRACE study, and over 1,000 subjects contributed by 6 global collaborators. A de-identified subject ID, COVID-19 status, age in years and sex were almost always included in the sample metadata. Where available, HLA class I and class II types were obtained from metadata supplied by the sample provider rather than from assay-based typing.

Results and caveats for the whole study, not just this receptor: The amount of clinical and demographic metadata varied by source and participant and was provided uncurated.

The sequence was collected from a woman between 70 and 85 years old with acute or convalescent COVID-19. Recombination connected TRBV28 to TRBJ1-5; 8 bases in the middle match TRBD1. The material sequenced was peripheral blood. CDR3 region: CASSSRTGRYQPQHF. At the DNA level, the sequence is TGTGCCAGCAGTTCCCGGACAGGGCGATATCAGCCCCAGCATTTT. When the CDR3 is completed using the reference TRBV28 and TRBJ1-5 genes on either side, the full variable domain is DVKVTQSSRYLVKRTGEKVFLECVQDMDHENMFWYRQDPGLGLRLIYFSYDVKMKEKGDIPEGYSVSREKKERFSLILESASTNQTSMYLCASSSRTGRYQPQHFGDGTRLSIL.